This TCR beta chain appears in the sequencing data of a study of cytomegalovirus exposure and HLA in healthy donors. Study overall: Assignment to the Caucasian-associated ancestry cluster applied to around 76% of the 300 to 500 genotyped donors. Findings and caveats of the study: Fewer N-insertions (relative to the roughly 670-donor mean) were reportedly seen in an Asian-associated ancestry cluster in a later analysis. The study had only CMV serostatus as immune exposure information.

Concerning this clone: The antigen remains unidentified.

The PCR ran on 60 Vbeta and 13 Jbeta primers. Only in-frame clones appear in the TCRdb table, and some are missing; sequencing was by immunoSEQ multiplex PCR. The sample lists approximately 180,000 clones, roughly 80% occurring once. The CDR3 sequence is 17 residues long. V was trimmed by 2 bases and J by 1 base, leaving 18 bases between them. In germline, CDR1 is SGHDT, CDR2 YYEEEE. This chain joins TRBV5-6 and TRBJ2-5, with D possibly TRBD1 on 6 matching bases. The TCR originated in a woman younger than 30 in good health and CMV-seronegative. Material for sequencing was PBMCs. The CDR3 DNA sequence: TGTGCCAGCAGCTTCCCTTCGACAGGAAGAGGCCAAGAGACCCAGTACTTC. This encodes CASSFPSTGRGQETQYF.